This T cell receptor beta chain was obtained from a study of CD8 T cells in Susac syndrome. Whole-study context: Active disease was present in about six of the sequenced Susac syndrome patients, and remission in about eight. Study-level results: It was acknowledged in the study that the number of individuals who were included in its TCR sequencing and HLA analysis was relatively small.

The germline V and J ends were trimmed by 6 bases and 6 bases, with 15 bases remaining between them. The germline V gene has CDR1 SQVTM and CDR2 ANQGSEA. This CDR3 region has 13 residues. Random hexamers primed reverse transcription of about 0.45 to 1 ug RNA. The authors amplified TCR beta CDR3 across 54 Vbeta and 13 Jbeta using immunoSEQ multiplex PCR. TCRdb re-called the immunoSEQ multiplex PCR reads through MiXCR, storing one row per CDR3 protein. The sample carries some 160,000 distinct CDR3 sequences, approximately 94% recorded once. In the case of this clonotype: Its antigen is not identified.

This clonotype was obtained from a human donor with Susac syndrome. The J gene is TRBJ1-5, the V gene TRBV29-1; D gene ambiguous. Sequencing used CD4+ T cells from PBMCs. CDR3 sequence reads: CSVRTGMSQPQHF. In DNA form, the CDR3 reads TGCAGCGTACGGACGGGGATGAGTCAGCCCCAGCATTTT.